Presented here are 2 T cell receptor beta chains from one specimen sequenced in a study of cytomegalovirus exposure and HLA in healthy donors. PCR amplification relied on 60 Vbeta primers (plus 13 Jbeta primers). The data were produced by immunoSEQ multiplex PCR, yet TCRdb's version contains in-frame clones alone and is incomplete. The sample contains about 120,000 clones, around 77% of which appear only once. The sample was PBMCs. The receptors stem from a man aged 35 to 55 in good health and CMV-seropositive.

This clone was counted only a few times. The rearrangement uses TRBV7-3 and TRBJ1-3; D remains unclear. The CDR3 contains 15 residues. Deletions cut 1 base from V and 0 bases from J, with 7 bases between. The germline CDR1 and CDR2 sequences are SGHTA and FQGTGA. The CDR3 sequence: CASSLMGDSGNTIYF. The CDR3 DNA sequence: TGTGCCAGCAGCTTAATGGGAGACTCTGGAAACACCATATATTTT.

The CDR3 protein is CASTPPGGRINQPQHF. The CDR3 DNA is TGTGCCAGCACCCCCCCAGGGGGCAGGATCAATCAGCCCCAGCATTTT. The chain combines TRBV6-6 with TRBJ1-5; TRBD1 agrees at 8 bases. V was clipped by 7 bases and J by 3 bases; unmatched bases: 11. The germline CDR1 and CDR2 sequences are MNHNY and SVGAGI (reference sequence). CDR3 length equals 16 residues.